A selection of T cell receptor beta chains follows, all from one sample in a study of regulatory T cells in long-lasting Graves disease. MiXCR, run by TCRdb on the multiplex PCR reads, gives a single entry per CDR3 protein. The profile shows 400,000 to 600,000 distinct CDR3 sequences, approximately 21% of them singletons. Here the sequenced sample was peripheral blood mononuclear cells (PBMCs), taken when the disease was refractory, from a patient treated with antithyroid drugs. These receptors were collected from a female donor with Graves disease. The CDR3 runs from the conserved cysteine through the conserved F or W. The D gene is left open where the match is weak. For some rows the clone size is stated as once, few or many, or as a class when expanded; others skip it.

j_call	d_call	v_call	clone_size	cdr3_nt	cdr3_aa
TRBJ1-3	.	TRBV15	.	TGTGCCACCAGCAGAGATACAGGTTTTGAAAACACCATATATTTT	CATSRDTGFENTIYF
TRBJ2-7	.	TRBV20-1	few	TGCAGTGCTAGAGATACCCGGGGGGCTCACGAGCAGTACTTC	CSARDTRGAHEQYF
TRBJ1-5	.	TRBV28	many	TGTGCCAGCAGTTTTTGGTTTTCGGAGGAGGGAAATCAGCCCCAGCATTTT	CASSFWFSEEGNQPQHF
TRBJ1-1	.	TRBV20-1	.	TGCAGTGCTAGAGTTCGCGTGGGGATCACTGAAGCTTTCTTT	CSARVRVGITEAFF
TRBJ1-4	.	TRBV20-1	many	TGCAGTGCTAGAGGCGGGGGGGTACGAGGAACAACTAATGAAAAACTGTTTTTT	CSARGGGVRGTTNEKLFF
TRBJ2-7	TRBD2	TRBV3-1	few	TGTGCCAGCAGCCAAGGGACTAGCGGCTACGAGCAGTACTTC	CASSQGTSGYEQYF
TRBJ2-5	TRBD1	TRBV28	many	TGTGCCAGCACACCACCTGGGACAGGGGGCGGAGGGGTCGCGCCGGAGACCCAGTACTTC	CASTPPGTGGGGVAPETQYF
TRBJ1-5	TRBD1	TRBV4-1	.	TGCGCCAGCAGCCGCCGCGGGACAGTAAATCAGCCCCAGCATTTT	CASSRRGTVNQPQHF
TRBJ2-2	.	TRBV11-3	few	TGTGCCAGCAGCCCGTCGCTAGGACGAAACACCGGGGAGCTGTTTTTT	CASSPSLGRNTGELFF
TRBJ1-2	TRBD1	TRBV20-1	many	TGCAGCGCGCCTGGACAGGGTGGGGAGTATGGCTACACCTTC	CSAPGQGGEYGYTF
TRBJ1-2	.	TRBV28	many	TGTGCCAGCAGTTTATATAAGCGAGAGGGCTACACCTTC	CASSLYKREGYTF
TRBJ1-1	.	TRBV6-2/TRBV6-3	few	TGTGCCAGCAGTTACTCACCCCTAATGGAGACTGAAGCTTTCTTT	CASSYSPLMETEAFF
TRBJ2-5	.	TRBV19	.	TGTGCCAGTAGACTTGCCCCCCAAGAGACCCAGTACTTC	CASRLAPQETQYF
TRBJ1-4	.	TRBV5-1	few	TGCGCCAGCAGCCCGGGACCAACCGATGTGAAACTGTTTTTT	CASSPGPTDVKLFF
TRBJ1-1	.	TRBV12-3/TRBV12-4	many	TGTGCCAGCAGCCGCTCCGGGGCGCGAACTGAAGCTTTCTTT	CASSRSGARTEAFF
TRBJ2-1	TRBD2	TRBV19	.	TGTGCCAGTAGTAGTCTAGCGGGGGTGGCTGAGCAGTTCTTC	CASSSLAGVAEQFF
TRBJ1-1	.	TRBV6-2/TRBV6-3	.	TGTGCCAGCAAGGGGGGGCTATGGGAGAACACTGAAGCTTTCTTT	CASKGGLWENTEAFF
TRBJ2-5	.	TRBV7-2	many	TGTGCCAGCAGCTACAACGTAGGGAGAGATGAGACCCAGTACTTC	CASSYNVGRDETQYF
TRBJ1-1	.	TRBV28	many	TGTGCCAGCAGTTTCCGAGGGGTTGGAGGGACTGAAGCTTTCTTT	CASSFRGVGGTEAFF
TRBJ2-1	.	TRBV6-2/TRBV6-3	.	TGTGCCAGCAAAAAGCGCCTTTCCTACAATGAGCAGTTCTTC	CASKKRLSYNEQFF
TRBJ2-1	TRBD1	TRBV11-2	many	TGTGCCAGCAGCTTAGTATTCGGGACAGGTGGCTCCTACAATGAGCAGTTCTTC	CASSLVFGTGGSYNEQFF
TRBJ2-7	TRBD1	TRBV28	many	TGTGCCAGCAGTCAACCGGGACAGGGGGACCACGAGCAGTACTTC	CASSQPGQGDHEQYF
TRBJ1-1	.	TRBV10-3	many	TGTGCCATCGGAACCCAGGGGAACACTGAAGCTTTCTTT	CAIGTQGNTEAFF
TRBJ2-7	TRBD1	TRBV28	many	TGTGCCAGCCTGGACAGGCAGCTCTACGAGCAGTACTTC	CASLDRQLYEQYF
TRBJ2-7	.	TRBV6-1	many	TGTGCCAGCCAAAACGGGGGTAGCGACGAGCAGTACTTC	CASQNGGSDEQYF
TRBJ1-6	.	TRBV7-2	many	TGTGCCAGCAGCTTAGAGGGGATGGGAAATTCACCCCTCCACTTT	CASSLEGMGNSPLHF
TRBJ2-2	TRBD2	TRBV11-2	few	TGTGCCAGCAGCACATCCCTAGCGGAGATTGGGGGCGGGGAGCTGTTTTTT	CASSTSLAEIGGGELFF
TRBJ2-7	TRBD2	TRBV11-2	.	TGTGCCAGCAGCCCGGGACTAGCGGGAGGGCCCGGGTACTTC	CASSPGLAGGPGYF
TRBJ2-3	.	TRBV20-1	.	TGCAGTCCCCACCCGGGGACGGGCACAGATACGCAGTATTTT	CSPHPGTGTDTQYF
TRBJ1-4	.	TRBV11-2	.	TGTGCCAGCAGCTTAGATCAGCAGGCTTATAATGAAAAACTGTTTTTT	CASSLDQQAYNEKLFF
TRBJ2-7	TRBD2	TRBV27	.	TGTGCCAGCAGGCGATCTAGCGGGCCCCTTGGCGAGCAGTACTTC	CASRRSSGPLGEQYF
TRBJ1-2	TRBD1	TRBV12-3/TRBV12-4	many	TGTGCCAGCAGTTTGGGACAGAGCTTCGCTGGCTACACCTTC	CASSLGQSFAGYTF
TRBJ1-3	.	TRBV28	.	TGTGCCAGCACTCAAGGGGGAAACACCATATATTTT	CASTQGGNTIYF
TRBJ2-7	TRBD2	TRBV28	.	TGTGCCAGCAGTCTTGGACTAGCGGCTCTCGAGCAGTACTTC	CASSLGLAALEQYF
TRBJ2-5	.	TRBV24-1	few	TGTGCCACCAGGGCACCCCACGGGGAGACCCAGTACTTC	CATRAPHGETQYF
TRBJ2-1	.	TRBV9	once	TGTGCCAGCAGCGTAGCGGGGACCAGTAACTCCTACAATGAGCAGTTCTTC	CASSVAGTSNSYNEQFF
TRBJ1-2	.	TRBV3-1	many	TGTGCCAGCAGCCGGACAGTCAATGGCTACACCTTC	CASSRTVNGYTF
TRBJ2-7	TRBD2	TRBV20-1	.	TGCAGTGCTAGAGCGGGAGGTACCGACTCCTACGAGCAGTACTTC	CSARAGGTDSYEQYF
TRBJ1-5	.	TRBV15	few	TGTGCCACCAGCAGCTTGGACAGTTATAGCAATCAGCCCCAGCATTTT	CATSSLDSYSNQPQHF
TRBJ1-1	.	TRBV12-3/TRBV12-4	.	TGTGCCAGCGGTAGGCTCGCCATGGGGAACACTGAAGCTTTCTTT	CASGRLAMGNTEAFF
TRBJ2-7	.	TRBV28	many	TGTGCCAGCAGTCCCTTCCCGAAGTGGTACGAGCAGTACTTC	CASSPFPKWYEQYF
TRBJ2-7	.	TRBV2	many	TGTGCCAGCCAGACAGGAAACTCCTACGAGCAGTACTTC	CASQTGNSYEQYF
TRBJ1-1	.	TRBV5-4	few	TGTGCCAGCAGCCGGCCCGGGCAGCGGATTAGCACTGAAGCTTTCTTT	CASSRPGQRISTEAFF
TRBJ1-4	.	TRBV5-8	many	TGTGCCAGCGGGGCTTTTGCAACTAATGAAAAACTGTTTTTT	CASGAFATNEKLFF
TRBJ2-7	TRBD2	TRBV7-9	many	TGTGCCAGCAGCTTGGACACCTGGGGAGGGCGGAACTCCTACGAGCAGTACTTC	CASSLDTWGGRNSYEQYF
TRBJ2-7	.	TRBV28	many	TGTGCCAGCAGTTTACGAGGAATGGCCTATGGGCAGTACTTC	CASSLRGMAYGQYF
TRBJ2-6	.	TRBV25-1	few	TGTGCCAGCAGAGGGACACCCCTCTTCCTGACTTTC	CASRGTPLFLTF
TRBJ1-2	.	TRBV24-1	many	TGTGCCACCAGTGATTTCGCGGGGCGATCTGGCTACACCTTC	CATSDFAGRSGYTF
TRBJ2-5	.	TRBV7-3	.	TGTGCCAGCAGCCTGCCGGTGGCAGGGCAGAGGCAGACCCAGTACTTC	CASSLPVAGQRQTQYF
TRBJ1-2	TRBD1	TRBV28	many	TGTGCCAGCAGTTTCAGGGGGCCCTATGGCTACACCTTC	CASSFRGPYGYTF
TRBJ2-3	TRBD1	TRBV7-8	few	TGTGCCAGCAGTGAGGACAGGGGTGGGAGCACAGATACGCAGTATTTT	CASSEDRGGSTDTQYF
TRBJ2-5	TRBD2	TRBV7-3	many	TGTGCCAGCAGCTTACAAGCGGGAGTGGGGGAGACCCAGTACTTC	CASSLQAGVGETQYF